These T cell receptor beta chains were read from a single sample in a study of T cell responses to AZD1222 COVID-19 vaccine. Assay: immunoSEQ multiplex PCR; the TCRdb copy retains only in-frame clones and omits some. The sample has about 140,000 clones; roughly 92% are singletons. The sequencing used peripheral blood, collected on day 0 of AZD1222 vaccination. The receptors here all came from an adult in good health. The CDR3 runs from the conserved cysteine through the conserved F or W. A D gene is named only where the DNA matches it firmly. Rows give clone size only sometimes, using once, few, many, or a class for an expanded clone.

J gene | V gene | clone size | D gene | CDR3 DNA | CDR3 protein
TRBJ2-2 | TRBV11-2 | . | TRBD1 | TGTGCCAGCAGCTTAGAACAGGGGTCTGTTAACACCGGGGAGCTGTTTTTT | CASSLEQGSVNTGELFF
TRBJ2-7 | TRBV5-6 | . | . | TGTGCCAGCACCCTTCGAGACAGACACTACGAGCAGTACTTC | CASTLRDRHYEQYF
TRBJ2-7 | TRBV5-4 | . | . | TGTGCCAGCAGCTTGGGTGGAGCGGATCCGGGCGAGCAGTACTTC | CASSLGGADPGEQYF
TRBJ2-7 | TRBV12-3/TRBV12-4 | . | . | TGTGCCAGCAGTCTCCTCGTGGGCGAGCAGTACTTC | CASSLLVGEQYF
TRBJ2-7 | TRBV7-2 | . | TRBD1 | TGTGCCAGCAGCTTTAACAGGGGGCGGGAGCAGTACTTC | CASSFNRGREQYF
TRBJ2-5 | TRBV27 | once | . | TGTGCCAGCAGTTTAACTCCCAAGGGAGAGACCCAGTACTTC | CASSLTPKGETQYF
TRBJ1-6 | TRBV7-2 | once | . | TGTGCCAGCAGCCCCCACGGACCGGAGAATTCACCCCTCCACTTT | CASSPHGPENSPLHF
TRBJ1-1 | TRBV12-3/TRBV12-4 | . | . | TGTGCCAGCAGTATGGAAGGGGGTACTGAAGCTTTCTTT | CASSMEGGTEAFF
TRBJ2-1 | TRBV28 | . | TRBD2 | TGTGCCAGCAGAGAGGTAGCGGGAAATGAGCAGTTCTTC | CASREVAGNEQFF
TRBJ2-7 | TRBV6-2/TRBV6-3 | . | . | TGTGCCAGCAGTCCCCCCGTGACGCGCGAGCAGTACTTC | CASSPPVTREQYF
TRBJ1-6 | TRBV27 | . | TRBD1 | TGTGCCAGCAGAACCGGGACAGGAAATTCACCCCTCCACTTT | CASRTGTGNSPLHF
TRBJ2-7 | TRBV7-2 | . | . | TGTGCCAGCAGCTTGGGGGCATCCTACGAGCAGTACTTC | CASSLGASYEQYF
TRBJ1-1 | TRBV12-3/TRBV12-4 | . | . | TGTGCCAGCAGTCAAGAGATCGACACTGAAGCTTTCTTT | CASSQEIDTEAFF
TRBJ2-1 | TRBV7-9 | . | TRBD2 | TGTGCCAGCAGCGGGACTAGCAGCTACAATGAGCAGTTCTTC | CASSGTSSYNEQFF
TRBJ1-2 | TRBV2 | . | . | TGTGCCAGCAGTGAAGCTATCTTAAACTATGGCTACACCTTC | CASSEAILNYGYTF
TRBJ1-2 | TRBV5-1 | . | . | TGCGCCAGCTACCGCCCGCGGGTGGACACCACTAACTATGGCTACACCTTC | CASYRPRVDTTNYGYTF
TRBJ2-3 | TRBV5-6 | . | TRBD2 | TGTGCCAGCAGCTTGGCCCCGGGAGGTAGCACAGATACGCAGTATTTT | CASSLAPGGSTDTQYF
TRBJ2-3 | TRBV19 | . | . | TGTGCCAGTAGTATAGCTACCTCCACAGATACGCAGTATTTT | CASSIATSTDTQYF
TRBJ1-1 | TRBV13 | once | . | TGTGCCAGCACCCTCTCGGCAGGAACTGAAGCTTTCTTT | CASTLSAGTEAFF
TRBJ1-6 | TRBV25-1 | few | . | TGTGCCAGCAGTTCGGAGTATAATTCACCCCTCCACTTT | CASSSEYNSPLHF
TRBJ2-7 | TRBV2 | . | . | TGTGCCAGCACCTTGGGGGTCGCCCCCTACGAGCAGTACTTC | CASTLGVAPYEQYF
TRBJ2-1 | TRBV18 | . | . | TGTGCCAGCTCACCTCCGGAGGGTCAAAGGGGGCAGTTCTTC | CASSPPEGQRGQFF
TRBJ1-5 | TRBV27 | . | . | TGTGCCAGCAGTCCCTTGGGGGGTTCCCTCAATCAGCCCCAGCATTTT | CASSPLGGSLNQPQHF
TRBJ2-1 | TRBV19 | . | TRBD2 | TGTGCCAGTAGTATACTAGCGGCCCAGGGCAATGAGCAGTTCTTC | CASSILAAQGNEQFF
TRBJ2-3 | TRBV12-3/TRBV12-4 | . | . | TGTGCCAGCAGCGCCCAGTCCACAGATACGCAGTATTTT | CASSAQSTDTQYF
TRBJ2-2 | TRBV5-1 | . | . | TGCGCCAGCAGCTTGGTGGGTTTAAACACCGGGGAGCTGTTTTTT | CASSLVGLNTGELFF
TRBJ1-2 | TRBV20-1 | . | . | TGCAGTGCTTACAGCTATGGCTACACCTTC | CSAYSYGYTF
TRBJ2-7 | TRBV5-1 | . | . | TGCGCCAGCAGCCGGCCCAGTATCGGCCACGAGCAGTACTTC | CASSRPSIGHEQYF
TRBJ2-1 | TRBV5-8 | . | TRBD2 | TGTGCCAGCAGCCCCGCCGGGACTAGCGGTCTCAATGAGCAGTTCTTC | CASSPAGTSGLNEQFF